The sequence of this T cell receptor (beta chain) was determined in a study of blood T cell repertoires in COVID-19. Study-wide background: The United States, Italy and Spain were the sources of the acute and convalescent COVID-19 samples.

Method: immunoSEQ multiplex PCR; TCRdb's copy keeps in-frame clones and lacks some. Of around 300,000 clones detected, 65% to 90% appear once; the ten largest clones hold around 6.9%. The CDR3 contains 14 residues. Trimming at V came to 4 bases and at J to 5 bases, leaving 8 bases not matched to a gene. Germline CDR1 SGDLS, CDR2 YYNGEE. Specimen: peripheral blood. V and J are TRBV9 and TRBJ1-2; 7 bases are a match to TRBD1. This clonotype originated in a human donor in a cohort sampled during active COVID-19. The CDR3 loop is CASSNRQGWYGYTF. CDR3 nucleotide sequence: TGTGCCAGCAGCAACCGACAGGGCTGGTATGGCTACACCTTC.